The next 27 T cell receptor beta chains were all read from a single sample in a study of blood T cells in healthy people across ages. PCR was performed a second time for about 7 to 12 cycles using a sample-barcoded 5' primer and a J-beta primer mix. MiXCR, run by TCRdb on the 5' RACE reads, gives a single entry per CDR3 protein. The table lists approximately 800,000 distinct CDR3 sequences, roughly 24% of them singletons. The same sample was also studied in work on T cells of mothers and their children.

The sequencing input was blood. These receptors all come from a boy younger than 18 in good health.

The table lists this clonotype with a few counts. This CDR3 reads CAISDLEGAYGYTF. The CDR3 DNA sequence: TGTGCCATCAGTGACCTGGAAGGGGCCTATGGCTACACCTTC. The V call is TRBV10-3, the J call TRBJ1-2, with a weak D call TRBD1 (5 bases). Looked up from germline, CDR1 is ENHRY and CDR2 is SYGVKD. The CDR3 contains 14 residues. Trimming left V 3 bases short and J 4 bases short, with 12 bases between.

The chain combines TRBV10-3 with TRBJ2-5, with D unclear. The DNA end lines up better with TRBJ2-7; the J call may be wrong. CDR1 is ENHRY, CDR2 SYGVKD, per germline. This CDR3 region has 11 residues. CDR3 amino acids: CATTYGNEQYF. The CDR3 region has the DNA TGTGCCACCACTTATGGCAACGAGCAGTACTTC.

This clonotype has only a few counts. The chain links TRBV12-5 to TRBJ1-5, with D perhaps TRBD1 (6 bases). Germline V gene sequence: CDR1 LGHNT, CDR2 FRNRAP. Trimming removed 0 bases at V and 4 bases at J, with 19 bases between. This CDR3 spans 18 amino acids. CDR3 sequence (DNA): TGTGCTAGTGGTTTGGTGGCCCGGGGGCTACTTCGGAATCAGCCCCAGCATTTT. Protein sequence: CASGLVARGLLRNQPQHF.

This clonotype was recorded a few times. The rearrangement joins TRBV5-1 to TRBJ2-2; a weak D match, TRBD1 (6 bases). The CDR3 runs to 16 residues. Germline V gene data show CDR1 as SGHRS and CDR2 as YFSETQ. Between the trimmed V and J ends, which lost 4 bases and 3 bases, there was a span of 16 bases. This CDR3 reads CASSIETGGYTGELFF. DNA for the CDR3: TGCGCCAGCAGCATAGAGACAGGAGGATACACCGGGGAGCTGTTTTTT.

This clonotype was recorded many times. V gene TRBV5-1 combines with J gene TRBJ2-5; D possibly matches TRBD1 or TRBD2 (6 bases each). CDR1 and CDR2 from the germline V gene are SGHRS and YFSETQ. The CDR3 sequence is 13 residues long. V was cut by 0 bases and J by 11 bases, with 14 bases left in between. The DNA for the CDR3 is TGCGCCAGCAGCTTGGATTTTGGCGGGACACAGTACTTC. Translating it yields CASSLDFGGTQYF.

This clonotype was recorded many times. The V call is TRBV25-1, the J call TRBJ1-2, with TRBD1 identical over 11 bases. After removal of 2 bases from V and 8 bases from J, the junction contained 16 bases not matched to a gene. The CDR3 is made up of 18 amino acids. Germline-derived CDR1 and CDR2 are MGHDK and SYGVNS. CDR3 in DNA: TGTGCCAGCAGTGAACCCCTCTATGCGCCGGGACAGGGGGAAGGCTACACCTTC. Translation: CASSEPLYAPGQGEGYTF.

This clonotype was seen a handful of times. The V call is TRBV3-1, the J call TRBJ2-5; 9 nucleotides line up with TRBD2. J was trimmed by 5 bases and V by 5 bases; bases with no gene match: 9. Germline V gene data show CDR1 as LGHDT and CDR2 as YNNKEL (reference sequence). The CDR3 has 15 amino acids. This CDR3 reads CASSWGNLAGETQYF. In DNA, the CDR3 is TGTGCCAGCAGCTGGGGGAACCTAGCGGGGGAGACCCAGTACTTC.

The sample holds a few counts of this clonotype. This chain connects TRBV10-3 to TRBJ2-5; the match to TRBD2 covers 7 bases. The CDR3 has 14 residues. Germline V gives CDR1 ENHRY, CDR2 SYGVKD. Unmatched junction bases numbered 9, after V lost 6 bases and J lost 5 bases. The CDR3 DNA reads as TGTGCCATCAGGGGGGGAAGCGGGGAGGAGACCCAGTACTTC. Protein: CAIRGGSGEETQYF.

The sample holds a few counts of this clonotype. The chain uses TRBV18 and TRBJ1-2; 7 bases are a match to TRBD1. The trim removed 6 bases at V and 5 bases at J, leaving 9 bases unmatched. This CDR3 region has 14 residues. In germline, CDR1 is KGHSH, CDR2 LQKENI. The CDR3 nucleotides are TGTGCCAGCTCGTCGCGGGACAGCCCTTATGGCTACACCTTC. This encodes CASSSRDSPYGYTF.

The CDR3 nucleotides are TGTGCCAGCAGTTTGGGCCCAAGGGCCCAGCATTTT. Protein: CASSLGPRAQHF. V and J are TRBV12-3 or TRBV12-4 and TRBJ1-5; no reliable D call. Trimming left V 3 bases short and J 11 bases short, with 11 bases between. The CDR3 has 12 residues.

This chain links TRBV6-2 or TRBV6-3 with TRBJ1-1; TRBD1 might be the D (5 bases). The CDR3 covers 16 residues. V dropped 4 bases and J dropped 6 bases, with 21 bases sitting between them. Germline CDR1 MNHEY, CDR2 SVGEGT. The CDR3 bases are TGTGCCAGCAGTTCCCCGGACACGATCTACTACGCTGAAGCTTTCTTT. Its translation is CASSSPDTIYYAEAFF.

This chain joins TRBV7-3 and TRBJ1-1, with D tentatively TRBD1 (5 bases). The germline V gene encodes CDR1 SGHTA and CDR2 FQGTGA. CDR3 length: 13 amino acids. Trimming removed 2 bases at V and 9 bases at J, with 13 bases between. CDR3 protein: CASSLRGGDKAFF. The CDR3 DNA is TGTGCCAGCAGCTTACGGGGCGGGGATAAAGCTTTCTTT.

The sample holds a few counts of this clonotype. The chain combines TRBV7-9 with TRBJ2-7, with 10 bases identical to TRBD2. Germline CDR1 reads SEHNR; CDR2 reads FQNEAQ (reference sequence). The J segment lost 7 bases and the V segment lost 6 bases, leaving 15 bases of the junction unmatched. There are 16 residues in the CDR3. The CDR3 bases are TGTGCCAGCAGTTATAAGGGTCTAGCGGGGGATGAAGAGCAGTACTTC. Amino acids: CASSYKGLAGDEEQYF.

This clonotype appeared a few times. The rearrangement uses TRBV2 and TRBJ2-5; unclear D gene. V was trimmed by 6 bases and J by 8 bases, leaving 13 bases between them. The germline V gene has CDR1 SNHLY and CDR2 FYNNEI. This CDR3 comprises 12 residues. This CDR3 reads CASRTDKRTQYF. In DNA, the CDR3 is TGTGCCAGCAGGACGGATAAGAGAACCCAGTACTTC. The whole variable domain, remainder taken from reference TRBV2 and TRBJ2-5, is EPEVTQTPSHQVTQMGQEVILRCVPISNHLYFYWYRQILGQKVEFLVSFYNNEISEKSEIFDDQFSVERPDGSNFTLKIRSTKLEDSAMYFCASRTDKRTQYFGPGTRLLVL.

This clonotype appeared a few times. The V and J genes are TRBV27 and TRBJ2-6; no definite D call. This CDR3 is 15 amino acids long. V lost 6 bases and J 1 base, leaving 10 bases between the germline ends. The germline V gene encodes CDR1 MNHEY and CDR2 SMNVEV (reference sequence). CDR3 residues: CASSPRKSGANVLTF. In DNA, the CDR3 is TGTGCCAGCAGCCCCCGGAAGTCTGGGGCCAACGTCCTGACTTTC.

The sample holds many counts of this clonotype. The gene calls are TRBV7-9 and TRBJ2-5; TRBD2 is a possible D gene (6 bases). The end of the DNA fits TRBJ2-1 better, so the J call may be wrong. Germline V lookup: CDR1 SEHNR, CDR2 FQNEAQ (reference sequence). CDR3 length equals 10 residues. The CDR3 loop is CASGGNEQFF. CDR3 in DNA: TGTGCCTCCGGGGGAAATGAGCAGTTCTTC.

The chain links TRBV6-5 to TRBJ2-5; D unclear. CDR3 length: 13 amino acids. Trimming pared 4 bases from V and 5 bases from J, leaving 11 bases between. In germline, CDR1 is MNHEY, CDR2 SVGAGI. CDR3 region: CASSSSQEETQYF. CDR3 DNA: TGTGCCAGCAGTTCCTCCCAGGAGGAGACCCAGTACTTC.

CDR3 in amino acids: CASSARQGSAYEQYF. As DNA, the CDR3 is TGTGCCAGCAGCGCCCGACAGGGAAGCGCCTACGAGCAGTACTTC. V usage is TRBV9 and J usage is TRBJ2-5; 7 nucleotides agree with TRBD1. The closer fit of TRBJ2-7 to the DNA end suggests the J call may be wrong. Per germline, CDR1 SGDLS and CDR2 YYNGEE. The CDR3 length is 15 residues.

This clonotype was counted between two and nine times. The DNA of the CDR3 is TGTGCCAGCAGCTTAGGGACAGGAGGGGGGCGGGGCTACACCTTC. Translated: CASSLGTGGGRGYTF. The chain recombines TRBV7-2 with TRBJ1-2, with TRBD1 matching over 7 bases. The CDR3 has 15 amino acids. Germline V gene lookup returns CDR1 SGHTA and CDR2 FQGNSA. V was pared by 1 base and J by 8 bases, with 10 bases of the junction left unmatched.

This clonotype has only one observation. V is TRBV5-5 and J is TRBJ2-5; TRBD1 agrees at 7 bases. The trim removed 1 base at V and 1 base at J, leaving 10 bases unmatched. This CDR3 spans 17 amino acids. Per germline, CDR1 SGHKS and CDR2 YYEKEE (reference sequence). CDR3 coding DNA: TGTGCCAGCAGCTTGTCCCGGACAGGTAGAGGCCAAGAGACCCAGTACTTC. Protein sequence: CASSLSRTGRGQETQYF. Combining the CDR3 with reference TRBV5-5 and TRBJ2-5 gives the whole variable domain DAGVTQSPTHLIKTRGQQVTLRCSPISGHKSVSWYQQVLGQGPQFIFQYYEKEERGRGNFPDRFSARQFPNYSSELNVNALLLGDSALYLCASSLSRTGRGQETQYFGPGTRLLVL.

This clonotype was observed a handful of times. The CDR3 nucleotides are TGTGCCAGCAGCGCGACTAGCGGGGAGACCCAGTACTTC. It yields the protein CASSATSGETQYF. The V call is TRBV7-3, the J call TRBJ2-5, with 10 bases that match TRBD2. The CDR3 contains 13 residues. J was trimmed by 5 bases and V by 5 bases; bases with no gene match: 2. Germline CDR1 SGHTA, CDR2 FQGTGA.

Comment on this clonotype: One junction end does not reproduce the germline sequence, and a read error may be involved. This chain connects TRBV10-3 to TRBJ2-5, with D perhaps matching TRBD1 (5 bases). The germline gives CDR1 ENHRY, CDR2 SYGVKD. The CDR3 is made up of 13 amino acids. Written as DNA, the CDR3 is TGTGCCATCGGTGAGACAGAAAAAGAGACCCAGTACTTC. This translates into CAIGETEKETQYF.

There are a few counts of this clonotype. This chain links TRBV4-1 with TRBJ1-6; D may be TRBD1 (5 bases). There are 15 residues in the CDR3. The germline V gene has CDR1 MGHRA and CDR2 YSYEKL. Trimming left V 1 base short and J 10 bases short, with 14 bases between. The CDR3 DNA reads TGCGCCAGCAGCCAAGCGGGCAGGGCTGGATCACCCCTCCACTTT. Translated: CASSQAGRAGSPLHF.

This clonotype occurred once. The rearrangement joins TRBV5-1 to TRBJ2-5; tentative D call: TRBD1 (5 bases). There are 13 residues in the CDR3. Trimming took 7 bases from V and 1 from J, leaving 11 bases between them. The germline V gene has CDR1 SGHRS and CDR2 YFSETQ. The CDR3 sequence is CASVGQPQETQYF. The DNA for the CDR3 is TGCGCCAGCGTAGGACAACCCCAAGAGACCCAGTACTTC.

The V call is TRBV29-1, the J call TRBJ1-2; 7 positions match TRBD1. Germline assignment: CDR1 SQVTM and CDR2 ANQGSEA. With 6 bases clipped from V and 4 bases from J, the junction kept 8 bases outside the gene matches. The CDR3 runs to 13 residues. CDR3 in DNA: TGCAGCGTCTTCCGGGACAGACCCTATGGCTACACCTTC. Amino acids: CSVFRDRPYGYTF.

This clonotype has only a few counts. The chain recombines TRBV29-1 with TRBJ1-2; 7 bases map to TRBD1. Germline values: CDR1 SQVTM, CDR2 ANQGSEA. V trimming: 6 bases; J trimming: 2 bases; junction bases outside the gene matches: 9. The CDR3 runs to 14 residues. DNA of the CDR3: TGCAGCGTCATAGGGCCAGGGGGAAACTATGGCTACACCTTC. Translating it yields CSVIGPGGNYGYTF.

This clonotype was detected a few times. This CDR3 is CALQPGQGSGGANTGELFF. CDR3 nucleotide sequence: TGTGCCCTCCAACCCGGCCAGGGAAGCGGGGGGGCCAACACCGGGGAGCTGTTTTTT. V gene TRBV10-3 combines with J gene TRBJ2-2, with TRBD2 matching 10 bases. After removal of 11 bases from V and 2 bases from J, the junction contained 20 bases not matched to a gene. Looked up from germline, CDR1 is ENHRY and CDR2 is SYGVKD. The CDR3 is 19 residues long.